This T cell receptor (beta chain) was obtained from a study of cytomegalovirus exposure and HLA in healthy donors. At the level of the study: The same platform was used for the roughly 120 validation repertoires as for the approximately 630 first-cohort repertoires, as reported in a later analysis.

TCRdb's copy holds only in-frame clones and misses some; the assay was immunoSEQ multiplex PCR. The sample yields tens of thousands of clones, approximately 95% seen once. Germline CDR1 reads LNHDA; CDR2 reads SQIVND (reference sequence). Trimming left V 4 bases short and J 2 bases short, with 14 bases between. CDR3 length: 15 amino acids. Separate from the roughly 670-subject first cohort, the roughly 120-subject validation cohort was the one that the donors belonged to. The rearrangement uses TRBV19 and TRBJ1-2; weak D call: TRBD1 (6 bases). This TCR was sampled from a woman younger than 35 in good health and CMV-seropositive. Sequences were obtained from PBMCs. The CDR3 DNA sequence: TGTGCCAGTAGTAAACAGGGTTTCGACAACTATGGCTACACCTTC. It yields the protein CASSKQGFDNYGYTF.